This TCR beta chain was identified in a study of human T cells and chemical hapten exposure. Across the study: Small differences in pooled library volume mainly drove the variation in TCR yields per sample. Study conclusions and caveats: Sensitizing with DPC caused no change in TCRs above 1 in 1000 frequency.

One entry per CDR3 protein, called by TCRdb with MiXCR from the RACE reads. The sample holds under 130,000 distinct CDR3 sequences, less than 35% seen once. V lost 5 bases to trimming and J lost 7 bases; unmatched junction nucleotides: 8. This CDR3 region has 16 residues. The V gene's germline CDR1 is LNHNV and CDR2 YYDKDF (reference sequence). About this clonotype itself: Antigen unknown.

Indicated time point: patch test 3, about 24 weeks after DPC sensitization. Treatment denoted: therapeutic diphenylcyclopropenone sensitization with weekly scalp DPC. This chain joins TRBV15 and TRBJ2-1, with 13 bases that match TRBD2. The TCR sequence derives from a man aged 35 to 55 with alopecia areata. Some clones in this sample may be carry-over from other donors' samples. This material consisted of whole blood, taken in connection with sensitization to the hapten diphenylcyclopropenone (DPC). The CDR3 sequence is CATSSRLAGGANEQFF. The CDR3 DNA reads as TGTGCCACCAGCTCCCGACTAGCGGGAGGTGCGAATGAGCAGTTCTTC.